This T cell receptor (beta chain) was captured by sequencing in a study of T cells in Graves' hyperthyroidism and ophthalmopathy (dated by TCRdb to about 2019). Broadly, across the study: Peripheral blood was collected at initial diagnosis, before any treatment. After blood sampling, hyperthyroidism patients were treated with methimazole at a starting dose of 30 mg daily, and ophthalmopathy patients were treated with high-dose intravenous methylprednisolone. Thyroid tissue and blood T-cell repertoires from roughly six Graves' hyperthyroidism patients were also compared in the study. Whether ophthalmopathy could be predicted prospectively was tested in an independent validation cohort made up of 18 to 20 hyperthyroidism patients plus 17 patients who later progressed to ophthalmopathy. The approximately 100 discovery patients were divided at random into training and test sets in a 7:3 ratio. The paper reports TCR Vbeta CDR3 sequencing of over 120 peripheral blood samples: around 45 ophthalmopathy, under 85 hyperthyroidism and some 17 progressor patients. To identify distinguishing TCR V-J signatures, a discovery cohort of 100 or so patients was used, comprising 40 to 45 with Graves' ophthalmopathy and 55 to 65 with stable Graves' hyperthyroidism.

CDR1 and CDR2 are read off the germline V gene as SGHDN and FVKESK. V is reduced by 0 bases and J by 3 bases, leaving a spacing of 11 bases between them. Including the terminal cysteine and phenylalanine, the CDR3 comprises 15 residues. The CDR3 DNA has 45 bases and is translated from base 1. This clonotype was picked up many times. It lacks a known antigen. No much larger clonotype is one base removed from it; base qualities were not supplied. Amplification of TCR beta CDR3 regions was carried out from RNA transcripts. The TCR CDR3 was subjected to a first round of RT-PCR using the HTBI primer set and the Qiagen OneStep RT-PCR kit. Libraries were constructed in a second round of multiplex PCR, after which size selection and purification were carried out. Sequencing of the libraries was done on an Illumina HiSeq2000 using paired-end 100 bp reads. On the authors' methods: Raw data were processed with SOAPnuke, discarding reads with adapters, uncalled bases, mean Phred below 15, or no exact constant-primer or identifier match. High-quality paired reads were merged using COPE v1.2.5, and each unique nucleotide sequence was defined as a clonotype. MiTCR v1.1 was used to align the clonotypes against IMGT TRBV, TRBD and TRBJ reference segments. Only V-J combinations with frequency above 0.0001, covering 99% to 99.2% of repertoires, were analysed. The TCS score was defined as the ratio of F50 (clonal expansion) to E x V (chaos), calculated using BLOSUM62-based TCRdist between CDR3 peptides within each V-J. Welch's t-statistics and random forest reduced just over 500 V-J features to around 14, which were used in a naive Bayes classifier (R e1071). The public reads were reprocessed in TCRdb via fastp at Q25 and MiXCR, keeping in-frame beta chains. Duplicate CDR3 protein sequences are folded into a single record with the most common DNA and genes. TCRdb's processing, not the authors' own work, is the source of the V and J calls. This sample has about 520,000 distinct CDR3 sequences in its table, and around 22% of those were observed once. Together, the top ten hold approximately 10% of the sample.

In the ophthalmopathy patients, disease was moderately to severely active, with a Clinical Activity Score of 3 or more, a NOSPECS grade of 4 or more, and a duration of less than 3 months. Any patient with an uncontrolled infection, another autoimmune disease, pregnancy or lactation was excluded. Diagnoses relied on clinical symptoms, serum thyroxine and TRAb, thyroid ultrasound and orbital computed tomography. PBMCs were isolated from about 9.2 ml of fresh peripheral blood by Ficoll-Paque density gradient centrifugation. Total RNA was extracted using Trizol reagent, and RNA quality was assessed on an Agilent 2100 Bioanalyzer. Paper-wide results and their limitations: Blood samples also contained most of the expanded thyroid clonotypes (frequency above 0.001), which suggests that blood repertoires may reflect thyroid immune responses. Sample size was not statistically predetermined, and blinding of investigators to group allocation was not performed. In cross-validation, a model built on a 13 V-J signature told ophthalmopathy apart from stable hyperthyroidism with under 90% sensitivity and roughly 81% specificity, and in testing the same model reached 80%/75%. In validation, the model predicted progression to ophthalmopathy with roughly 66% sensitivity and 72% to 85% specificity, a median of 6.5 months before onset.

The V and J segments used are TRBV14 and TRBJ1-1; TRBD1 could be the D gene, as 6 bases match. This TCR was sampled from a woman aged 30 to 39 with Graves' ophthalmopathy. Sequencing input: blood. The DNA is TGTGCCAGCAGCCAAGAGGGGGCCCGGTACACTGAAGCTTTCTTT. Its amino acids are CASSQEGARYTEAFF.